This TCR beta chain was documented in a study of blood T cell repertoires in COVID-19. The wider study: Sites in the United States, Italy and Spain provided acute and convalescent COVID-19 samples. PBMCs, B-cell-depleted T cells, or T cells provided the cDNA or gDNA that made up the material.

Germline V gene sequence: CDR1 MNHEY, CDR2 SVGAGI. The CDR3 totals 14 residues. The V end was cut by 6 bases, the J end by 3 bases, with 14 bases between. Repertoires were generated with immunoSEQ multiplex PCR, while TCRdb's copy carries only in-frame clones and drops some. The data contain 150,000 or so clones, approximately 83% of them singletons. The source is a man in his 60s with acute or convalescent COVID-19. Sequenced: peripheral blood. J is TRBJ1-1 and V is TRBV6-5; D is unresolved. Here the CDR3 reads CASSPPTLDTEAFF. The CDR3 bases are TGTGCCAGCAGCCCGCCAACTTTGGACACTGAAGCTTTCTTT.